This T cell receptor beta chain was sequenced for a study of cytomegalovirus exposure and HLA in healthy donors (dated by TCRdb to between 2016 and 2019). Study-wide context: According to an earlier analysis of 587 of the donors, some 170 million T cells yielded 117 million unique TCR beta sequences and about 300 Gb of sequence data. An early release that covered about 640 HLA-typed donors contained about 290 gigabases of sequencing data and tens of millions of unique TCR sequences. Of the roughly 420 genotyped donors, 81% were placed in the genetic ancestry cluster associated with self-reported Caucasian donors. The study aimed to test whether cataloging public T cell receptors could reveal signatures of past pathogen exposure. The T cell repertoires of 666 subjects were profiled by immunosequencing and related to cytomegalovirus serostatus. A separate validation cohort of about 110 different subjects was used in addition to the roughly 620-subject first cohort. To predict cytomegalovirus infection status, the study brought together high-throughput TCR immunosequencing, statistical association of individual TCRs with disease status, and machine learning. To study patterns of TCR occurrence, a later analysis re-analyzed previously published TCR beta repertoires from around 700 donors and added high-resolution HLA genotyping. The later analysis used no new phenotypic data to find candidate immune exposures, relying instead on TCR beta sequences and their occurrence across donors. In an earlier analysis of roughly 540 of the donors, high-throughput TCR beta sequencing was used to judge whether each TCR beta V gene segment behaved as functional or pseudogenic. Donor age, sex, ethnicity and CMV serostatus were compiled together with the repertoire data. In a later genetic analysis, genome-wide SNP genotypes for about three fifths of the roughly 670 donors were used, and that subset was treated as a discovery cohort. Every discovery cohort repertoire had been produced on one sequencing platform. HLA typing included class I and class II loci at four-digit resolution. The number of donors typed differed by locus, with about 629-630 for A, B, C, DRB1 and DQB1, approximately 500 for DQA1, 600 to 610 for DPA1, and some 450 for DPB1. Several DR-DQ haplotypes were treated as single units for association and clustering because of strong linkage in the cohort. Among roughly 400 genotyped donors of the cohort, an average of roughly 230,000 unique TCR beta nucleotide sequences was sequenced per donor, of which 15% to 20% were non-productive.

For this chain, trimming is 4 bases at the V end and 2 bases at the J end, and the number of junction bases without a gene match is 10. Sequences SGHRS (CDR1) and YFSETQ (CDR2) are obtained from the germline V gene. The CDR3 holds 17 amino acids from the cysteine to the phenylalanine. CDR3 DNA only is kept here, 51 bases in frame from base 1. On this clone: The target of this receptor is not known. Within one base of it there is no much larger clone, and no base qualities were kept.

The protocol used for the library was the immunoSEQ multiplex PCR assay. A mixture of 60 forward primers for TCR Vbeta segments and 13 reverse primers for TCR Jbeta segments was used in the multiplex PCR. A multiplex PCR assay on genomic DNA amplified the CDR3 region of rearranged TCR beta genes. The amplified TCR beta libraries were sequenced on the Illumina HiSeq System as 87-base-pair reads. On the authors' methods: Across the 600 to 700 repertoires, a later analysis counted tens of millions of unique TCR beta chains, 9.5 million to 12 million of which were shared by at least two donors. To remove PCR and sequencing errors, raw reads were error-corrected and collapsed into unique sequences using a nearest-neighbor algorithm that merged closely related sequences. Alignment of CDR3 sequences to IMGT reference sequences was used to assign V, D and J gene segments. For a sequence to be retained, a match of at least six nucleotides to both a V gene segment and a J gene segment was required. A rearrangement was called productive if the CDR3 had no stop codons and remained in frame with V and J, and every other rearrangement was called non-productive. Following IMGT convention, CDR3 was defined as the stretch from the second conserved V-encoded cysteine to the conserved J-encoded phenylalanine. In an earlier analysis of around 640 of the donors, sequences lacking an unambiguous match to a single V gene segment were excluded. In an earlier analysis of several hundred of the donors, V segments were called functional above 56.7% productive rearrangements and were called segregating when the between-donor standard deviation exceeded 5%. A statistical classification framework was developed to diagnose cytomegalovirus status using the catalog of TCR beta chain sequences. In a later analysis, TCR nucleotide sequences were compared against IMGT/GENE-DB human TR gene sequences so that V and J genes could be assigned. The TCRdist pipeline was used in a later analysis to assign CDR3 sequences and most-parsimonious VDJ recombination scenarios. In a later analysis, each TCR beta chain was defined by its CDR3 amino acid sequence together with its V-gene family, and reads lacking a unique V-gene family were excluded. A later analysis removed 592 highly shared, low-generation-probability nucleotide sequences to deal with suspected cross-contamination and a sequencing artifact. A later analysis calculated a clonal expansion index for each public chain from normalized within-repertoire ranks of inferred template counts. A later analysis computed generation probabilities with a VDJ recombination model fitted to out-of-frame rearrangements, and checked the results against IGoR. Hypergeometric tests were used in a later analysis to score TCR-TCR, TCR-HLA and TCR-CMV co-occurrence, with a repertoire-size bias correction applied to the TCR pairs. False discovery rates were estimated in a later analysis by permuting HLA or CMV assignments 20 times. A later analysis grouped co-occurring TCRs with DBSCAN, adding TCRdist sequence similarity when clustering within HLA-allele-positive subsets. For co-occurrence clustering, repertoires with fewer than 30,000 or more than 120,000 public chains were excluded, along with roughly 5 repertoires with anomalous nucleotide sharing. TCRdb retrieved this table from immuneACCESS and kept in-frame rearrangements only. Not all clones are present; in checked studies, unresolved V genes account for under half, and no reason is known for the remainder. The V and J calls and clone size were taken over from that table, and D and trimming were inferred from the DNA. The sample table shows fewer than 150,000 clones, and approximately 80% are seen once. The ten largest clones represent around 4.3% of the sample.

Broader findings and caveats from the paper: Sequencing depth was assumed to be roughly uniform across donors in the presence/absence analyses, though that assumption may not hold. Because HLA typing was missing for some donors at each locus, association tests included only the typed subset. In a later analysis, HLA-associated TCR beta chains showed more clonal expansion and lower generation probabilities than non-associated chains that were equally common. At a false discovery rate of 0.05, a later analysis linked about 16,000 TCR beta sequences to specific HLA alleles. The classifier was reported to diagnose cytomegalovirus status with high specificity and sensitivity in both the original cohort and the validation cohort. A later analysis found that TCR association rates varied across HLA loci, with DRB1 alleles showing the most associated TCRs and HLA-C alleles the fewest. Linkage disequilibrium might explain the correlated functional status among segregating V segments, but an unknown experimental factor could not be excluded. Some IMGT-functional V segments, including TRBV6-2 and TRBV6-3, could not be distinguished by the 87-base-pair reads and were therefore excluded. In a later genetic analysis, fewer N-insertions in productive TCRs were reported among donors in an Asian-associated ancestry cluster than the roughly 640-donor mean. A further reported finding was that TCR beta sequences accurately predicted the HLA-A and HLA-B alleles for most subjects in the first cohort. Immune exposure information for the cohort was limited to CMV serostatus. Across donors, most TCR sequences were observed very rarely, whereas some public TCRs were present in many individuals. A later analysis found that most CMV-associated TCR beta chains appeared HLA-restricted, with HLA associations seemingly driven largely by CMV exposure. The earlier analysis of 587 of the donors excluded 15 to 20 rarely observed V segments, including chromosome 9 orphons, because counts were too low. Several of the top co-occurrence clusters appeared to be linked to parvovirus B19, influenza, CMV and Epstein-Barr virus, according to a later analysis. Broadly in line with IMGT annotations, most TCR beta V segments showed up in productive rearrangements about 87% or about 30% of the time in an earlier analysis of several hundred of the donors. A group of highly shared sequence variants was considered likely to be a technical artifact of the sequencing pipeline. In the study, around 160 TCR beta chains were listed as associated with cytomegalovirus. In vitro tests confirmed that a few of the cytomegalovirus-associated TCR beta chains recognize cytomegalovirus antigens. Strong co-occurrence of HLA alleles, especially DR and DQ, made assigning TCR associations to individual alleles difficult. Only TCR beta chains were sequenced in this cohort, and the absence of alpha or paired-chain data limited detectable features. A later genetic analysis associated a missense DCLRE1C variant with V-gene and J-gene trimming of TCR beta chains, and an independent cohort replicated the association. The authors suggested that the approach could potentially be generalized to other disease states and immunological phenotypes.

The cohort consisted of some 730 healthy bone marrow donors. All cohort members were sampled while nominally healthy, although unrecorded immune exposures were likely present. The donor was CMV seropositive and belonged to the group of 250 to 300 seropositive cohort members. Each donor provided a peripheral blood sample, and peripheral blood mononuclear cells were used for TCR beta sequencing. Genomic DNA was extracted from the blood cell samples with the Qiagen DNeasy Blood Extraction Kit. Source material: PBMCs. This TCR came from a man aged 40-50 years in good health and CMV-seropositive. Recombination connected TRBV5-1 to TRBJ2-3; 10 of the junction bases match TRBD2. Here is the DNA: TGCGCCAGCAGCGGGTGGACTAGCGGTTTCCTCACAGATACGCAGTATTTT. Its protein reads: CASSGWTSGFLTDTQYF.